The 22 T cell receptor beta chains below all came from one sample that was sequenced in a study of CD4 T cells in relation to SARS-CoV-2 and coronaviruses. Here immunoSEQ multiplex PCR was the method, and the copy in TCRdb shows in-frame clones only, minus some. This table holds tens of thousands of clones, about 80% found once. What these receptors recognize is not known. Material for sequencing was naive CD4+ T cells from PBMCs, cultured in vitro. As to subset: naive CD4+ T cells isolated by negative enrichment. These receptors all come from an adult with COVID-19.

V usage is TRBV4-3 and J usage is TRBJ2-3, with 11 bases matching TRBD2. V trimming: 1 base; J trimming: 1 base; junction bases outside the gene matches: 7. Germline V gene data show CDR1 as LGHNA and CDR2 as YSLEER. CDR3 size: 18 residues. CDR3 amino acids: CASSQGVAGGPGTDTQYF. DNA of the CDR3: TGCGCCAGCAGCCAAGGAGTAGCGGGAGGGCCGGGCACAGATACGCAGTATTTT.

Here the CDR3 DNA reads TGTGCCAGCGTCCCGGACAGGGCCGCTGAAGCTTTCTTT. Translation gives CASVPDRAAEAFF. The gene calls are TRBV6-6 and TRBJ1-1, with 8 bases matching TRBD1. Looked up from germline, CDR1 is MNHNY and CDR2 is SVGAGI (reference sequence). V lost 8 bases and J lost 6; bases outside the gene matches: 8. The CDR3 loop spans 13 amino acids.

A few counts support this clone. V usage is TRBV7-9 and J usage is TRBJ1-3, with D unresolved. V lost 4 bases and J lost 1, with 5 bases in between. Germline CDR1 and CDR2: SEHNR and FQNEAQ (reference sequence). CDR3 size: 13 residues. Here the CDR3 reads CASSWESGNTIYF. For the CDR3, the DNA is TGTGCCAGCAGCTGGGAATCTGGAAACACCATATATTTT.

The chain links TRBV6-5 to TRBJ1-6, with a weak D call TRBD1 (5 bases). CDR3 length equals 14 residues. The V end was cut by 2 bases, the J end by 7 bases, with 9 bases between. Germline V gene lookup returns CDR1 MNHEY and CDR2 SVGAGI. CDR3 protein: CASSYRDGNSPLHF. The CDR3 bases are TGTGCCAGCAGTTACCGGGACGGAAATTCACCCCTCCACTTT.

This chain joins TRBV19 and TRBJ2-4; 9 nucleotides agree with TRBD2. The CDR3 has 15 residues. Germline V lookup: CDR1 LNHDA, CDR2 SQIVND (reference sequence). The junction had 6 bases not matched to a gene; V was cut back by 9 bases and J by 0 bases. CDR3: CARRLAEIAKNIQYF. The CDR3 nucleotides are TGTGCCAGGAGACTAGCGGAAATAGCCAAAAACATTCAGTACTTC.

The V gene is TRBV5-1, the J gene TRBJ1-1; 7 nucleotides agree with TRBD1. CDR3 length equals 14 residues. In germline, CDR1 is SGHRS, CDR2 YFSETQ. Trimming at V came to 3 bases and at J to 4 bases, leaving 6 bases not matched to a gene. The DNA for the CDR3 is TGCGCCAGCAGCTCGGGACAGCGGGGCACTGAAGCTTTCTTT. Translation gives CASSSGQRGTEAFF.

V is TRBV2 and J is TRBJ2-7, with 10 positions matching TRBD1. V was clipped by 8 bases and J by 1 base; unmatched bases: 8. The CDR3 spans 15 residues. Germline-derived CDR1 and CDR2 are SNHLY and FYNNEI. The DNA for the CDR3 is TGTGCCAGCGGGAAAGGACAGGGGGTTTCCTACGAGCAGTACTTC. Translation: CASGKGQGVSYEQYF. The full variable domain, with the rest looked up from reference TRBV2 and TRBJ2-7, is EPEVTQTPSHQVTQMGQEVILRCVPISNHLYFYWYRQILGQKVEFLVSFYNNEISEKSEIFDDQFSVERPDGSNFTLKIRSTKLEDSAMYFCASGKGQGVSYEQYFGPGTRLTVT.

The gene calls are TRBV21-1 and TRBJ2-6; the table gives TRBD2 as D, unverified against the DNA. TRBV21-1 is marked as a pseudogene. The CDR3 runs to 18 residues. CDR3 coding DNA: TGTGCCAGCAGCAACCCTGCGGCAGAACTCTCTGGGGCCAACGTCCTGACTTTC. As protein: CASSNPAAELSGANVLTF.

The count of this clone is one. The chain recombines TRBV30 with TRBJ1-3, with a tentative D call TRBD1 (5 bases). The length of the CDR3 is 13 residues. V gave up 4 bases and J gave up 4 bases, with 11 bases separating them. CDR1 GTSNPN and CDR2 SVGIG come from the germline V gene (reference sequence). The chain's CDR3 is CAWNQGLGNTIYF. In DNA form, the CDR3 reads TGTGCCTGGAATCAGGGCCTCGGAAACACCATATATTTT.

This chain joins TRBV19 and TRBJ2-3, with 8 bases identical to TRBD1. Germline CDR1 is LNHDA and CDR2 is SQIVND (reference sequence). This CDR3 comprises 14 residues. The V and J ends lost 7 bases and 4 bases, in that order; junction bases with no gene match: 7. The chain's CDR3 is CASTQDRAADTQYF. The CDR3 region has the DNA TGTGCCAGTACCCAGGACAGGGCGGCAGATACGCAGTATTTT.

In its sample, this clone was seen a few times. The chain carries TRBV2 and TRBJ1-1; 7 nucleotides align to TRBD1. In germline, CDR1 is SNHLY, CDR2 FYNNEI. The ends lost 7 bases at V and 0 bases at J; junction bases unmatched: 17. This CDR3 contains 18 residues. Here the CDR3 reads CASTVPPYAGGLNTEAFF. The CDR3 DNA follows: TGTGCCAGCACAGTCCCTCCGTATGCAGGGGGTCTGAACACTGAAGCTTTCTTT.

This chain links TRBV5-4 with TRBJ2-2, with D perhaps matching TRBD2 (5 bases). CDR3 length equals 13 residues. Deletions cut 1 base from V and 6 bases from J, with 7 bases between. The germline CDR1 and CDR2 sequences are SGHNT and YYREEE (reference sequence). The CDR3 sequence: CASSLLLAGELFF. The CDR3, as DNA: TGTGCCAGCAGCTTGTTACTAGCCGGGGAGCTGTTTTTT. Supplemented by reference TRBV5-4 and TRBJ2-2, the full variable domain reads ETGVTQSPTHLIKTRGQQVTLRCSSQSGHNTVSWYQQALGQGPQFIFQYYREEENGRGNFPPRFSGLQFPNYSSELNVNALELDDSALYLCASSLLLAGELFFGEGSRLTVL.

CDR3: CASSPGTKHPGYF. For the CDR3, the DNA is TGCGCCAGCAGCCCCGGGACTAAGCACCCCGGGTACTTC. This chain connects TRBV10-2 to TRBJ2-5; 7 bases map to TRBD2. V lost 6 bases and J lost 13; bases outside the gene matches: 14. Germline V CDR1 and CDR2: WSHSY, SAAADI. CDR3 length: 13 residues.

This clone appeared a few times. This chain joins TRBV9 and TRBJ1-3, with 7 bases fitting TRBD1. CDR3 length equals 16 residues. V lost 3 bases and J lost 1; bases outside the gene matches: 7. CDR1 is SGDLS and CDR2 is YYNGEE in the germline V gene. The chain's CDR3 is CASSAPYRGSGNTIYF. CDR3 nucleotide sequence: TGTGCCAGCAGCGCCCCTTACAGGGGATCTGGAAACACCATATATTTT.

The CDR3 sequence is CASSWGQSHGYTF. CDR3 in DNA: TGCGCCAGCAGCTGGGGACAGAGCCACGGCTACACCTTC. The V gene is TRBV5-1, the J gene TRBJ1-2, with TRBD1 matching 7 bases. V gave up 3 bases and J gave up 8 bases; unmatched junction bases: 7. This CDR3 contains 13 residues. Per germline, CDR1 SGHRS and CDR2 YFSETQ.

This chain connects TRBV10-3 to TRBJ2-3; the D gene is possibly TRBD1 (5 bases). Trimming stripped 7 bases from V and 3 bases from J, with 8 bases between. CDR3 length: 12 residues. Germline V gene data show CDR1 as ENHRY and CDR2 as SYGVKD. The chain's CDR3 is CAITAGTDTQYF. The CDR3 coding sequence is TGTGCCATCACGGCAGGGACAGATACGCAGTATTTT.

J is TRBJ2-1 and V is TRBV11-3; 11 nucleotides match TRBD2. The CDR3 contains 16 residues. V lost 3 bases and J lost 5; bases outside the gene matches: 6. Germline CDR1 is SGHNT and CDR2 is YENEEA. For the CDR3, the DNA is TGTGCCAGCAGCTTTCAGGGTAGCGGGAGGGACAATGAGCAGTTCTTC. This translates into CASSFQGSGRDNEQFF. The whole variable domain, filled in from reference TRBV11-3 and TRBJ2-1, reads EAGVVQSPRYKIIEKKQPVAFWCNPISGHNTLYWYLQNLGQGPELLIRYENEEAVDDSQLPKDRFSAERLKGVDSTLKIQPAELGDSAVYLCASSFQGSGRDNEQFFGPGTRLTVL.

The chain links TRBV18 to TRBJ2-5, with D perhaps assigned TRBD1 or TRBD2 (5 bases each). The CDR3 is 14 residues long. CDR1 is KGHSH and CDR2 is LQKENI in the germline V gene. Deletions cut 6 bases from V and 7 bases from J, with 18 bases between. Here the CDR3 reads CASSSLGVGVTQYF. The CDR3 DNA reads TGTGCCAGCTCCTCTTTGGGGGTTGGAGTGACCCAGTACTTC.

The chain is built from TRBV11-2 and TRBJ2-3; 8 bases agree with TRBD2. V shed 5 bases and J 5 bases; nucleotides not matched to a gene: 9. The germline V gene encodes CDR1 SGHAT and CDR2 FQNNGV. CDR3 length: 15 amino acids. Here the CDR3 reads CASSITSGGGDTQYF. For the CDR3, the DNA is TGTGCCAGCAGCATCACTAGCGGAGGGGGAGATACGCAGTATTTT.

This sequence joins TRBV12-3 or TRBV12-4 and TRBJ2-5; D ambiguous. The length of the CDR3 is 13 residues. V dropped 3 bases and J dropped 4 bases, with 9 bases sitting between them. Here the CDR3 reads CASSLNGAETQYF. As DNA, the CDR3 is TGTGCCAGCAGTTTGAATGGAGCAGAGACCCAGTACTTC.

CDR3 sequence (DNA): TGTGCCTGGAGTGTACTATGGTGGGGGGGCAATGAGCAGTTCTTC. Protein sequence: CAWSVLWWGGNEQFF. The V call is TRBV30, the J call TRBJ2-1, with 7 bases fitting TRBD2. The CDR3 is 15 residues long. The trim removed 0 bases at V and 6 bases at J, leaving 8 bases unmatched. Germline assignment: CDR1 GTSNPN and CDR2 SVGIG (reference sequence).

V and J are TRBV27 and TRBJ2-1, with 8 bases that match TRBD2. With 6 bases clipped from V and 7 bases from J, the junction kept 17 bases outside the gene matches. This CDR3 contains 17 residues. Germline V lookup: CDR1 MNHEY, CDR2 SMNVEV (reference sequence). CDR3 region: CASRNTLSGARNNEQFF. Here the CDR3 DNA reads TGTGCCAGCAGAAATACACTTAGCGGGGCTCGAAATAATGAGCAGTTCTTC.